The source of this TCR beta chain is a study of sequential checkpoint blockade in melanoma. Study summary: Randomization was 1:1 between first-line nivolumab→ipilimumab and ipilimumab→nivolumab.

Generated by immunoSEQ multiplex PCR, the TCRdb table keeps only in-frame clones and is missing some. Here the sample spans around 15,000 clones, about 92% being singletons. The treatment denotes: randomized to nivolumab then ipilimumab (arm A) or the reverse (arm B). No patient had prior DNA-damaging chemotherapy. This receptor was identified in a human donor with melanoma. The sample consisted of CD8+ T cells sorted from blood (inferred from file names), taken from a patient given nivolumab and ipilimumab in sequence.

In DNA form, the CDR3 reads TGTGCCAGCTCAACGCGACAGGGTGTCCAAGAGACCCAGTACTTC. Translation gives CASSTRQGVQETQYF. This rearrangement joins TRBV18 to TRBJ2-5; TRBD1 matches 7 bases. Trimming removed 5 bases from V and 1 base from J; junction bases left unmatched: 7. The CDR3 contains 15 residues. CDR1 KGHSH and CDR2 LQKENI come from the germline V gene.